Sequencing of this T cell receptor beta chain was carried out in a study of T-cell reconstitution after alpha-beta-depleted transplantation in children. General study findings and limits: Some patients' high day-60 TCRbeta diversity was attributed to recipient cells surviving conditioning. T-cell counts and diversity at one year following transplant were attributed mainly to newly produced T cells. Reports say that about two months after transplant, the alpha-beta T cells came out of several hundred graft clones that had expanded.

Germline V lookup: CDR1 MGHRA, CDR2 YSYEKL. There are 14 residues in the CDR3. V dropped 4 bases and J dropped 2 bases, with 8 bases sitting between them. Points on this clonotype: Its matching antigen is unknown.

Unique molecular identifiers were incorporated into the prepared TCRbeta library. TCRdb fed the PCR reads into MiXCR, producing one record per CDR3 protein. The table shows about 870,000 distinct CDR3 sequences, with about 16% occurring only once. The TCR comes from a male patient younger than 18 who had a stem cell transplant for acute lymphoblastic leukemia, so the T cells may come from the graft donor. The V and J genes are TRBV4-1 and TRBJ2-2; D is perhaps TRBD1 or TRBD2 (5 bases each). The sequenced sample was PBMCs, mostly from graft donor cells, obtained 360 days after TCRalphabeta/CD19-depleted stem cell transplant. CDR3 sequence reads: CASSLWDNTGELFF. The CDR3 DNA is TGCGCCAGCAGCCTATGGGACAACACCGGGGAGCTGTTTTTT.